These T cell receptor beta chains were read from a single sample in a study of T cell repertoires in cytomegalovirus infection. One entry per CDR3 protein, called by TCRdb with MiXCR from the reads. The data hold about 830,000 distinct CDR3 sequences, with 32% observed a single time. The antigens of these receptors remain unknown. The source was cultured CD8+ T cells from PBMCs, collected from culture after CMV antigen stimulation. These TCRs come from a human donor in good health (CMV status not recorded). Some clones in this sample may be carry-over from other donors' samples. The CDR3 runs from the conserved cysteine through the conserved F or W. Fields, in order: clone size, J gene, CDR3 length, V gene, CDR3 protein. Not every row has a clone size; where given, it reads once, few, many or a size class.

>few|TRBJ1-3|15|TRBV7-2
CASSSSDRAGNTMYF
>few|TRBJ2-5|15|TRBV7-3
CASSSYGSGQETQYF
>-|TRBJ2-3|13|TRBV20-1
CSARDPSTDTQYF
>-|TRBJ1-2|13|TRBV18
CASSPLEELAYTF
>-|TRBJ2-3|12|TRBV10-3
CAIRVTRDTQYF
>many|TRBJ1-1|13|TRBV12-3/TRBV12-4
CASISARDTEAFF
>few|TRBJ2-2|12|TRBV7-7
CALAGVTGELFF
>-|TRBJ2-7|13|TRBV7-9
CASSLGPSNEQYF
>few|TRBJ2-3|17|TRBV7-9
CASSPVGSGGPTDTQYF
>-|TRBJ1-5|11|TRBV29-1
CSVGAQQPQHF
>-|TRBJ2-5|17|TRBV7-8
CVSSQSRTGPPQETQYF
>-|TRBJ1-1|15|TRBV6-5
CASSYREGSNTEAFF
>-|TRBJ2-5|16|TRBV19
CASSITGTPAGETQYF
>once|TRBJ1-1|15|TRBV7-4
CASSLAERPNTEAFF
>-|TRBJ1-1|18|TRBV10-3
CATSEREGTDSLNTEAFF
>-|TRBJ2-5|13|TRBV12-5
CASGGRDQETQYF
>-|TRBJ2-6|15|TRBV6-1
CASSELISGANVLTF
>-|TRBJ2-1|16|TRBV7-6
CASSPLLAGGSDEQFF
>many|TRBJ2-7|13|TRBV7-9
CASSPGFSYEQYF
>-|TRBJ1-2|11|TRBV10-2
CAKQDNYGYTF
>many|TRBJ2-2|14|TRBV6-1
CASSEGSYTGELFF
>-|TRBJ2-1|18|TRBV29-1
CSVEDYTSGGAAYNEQFF
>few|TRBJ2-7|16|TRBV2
CASSEDWGVLGYEQYF
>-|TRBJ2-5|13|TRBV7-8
CASSLDGGVTQYF
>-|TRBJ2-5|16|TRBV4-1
CASSSRPGQGRETQYF
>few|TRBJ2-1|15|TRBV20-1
CSAQSGAVRWNEQFF
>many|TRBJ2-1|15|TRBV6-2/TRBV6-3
CASSSLAGVYNEQFF
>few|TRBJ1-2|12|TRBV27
CASSQGQGNLTF
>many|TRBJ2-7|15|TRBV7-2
CASSLTSGRAYEQYF
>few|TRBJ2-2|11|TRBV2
CASFQGPELFF
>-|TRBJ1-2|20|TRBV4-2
CASSQEITATRGPANYGYTF
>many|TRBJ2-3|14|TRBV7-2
CASSSGGSPDTQYF
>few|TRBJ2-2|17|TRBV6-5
CASSYWGLGTNTGELFF
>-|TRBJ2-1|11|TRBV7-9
CASSSTDEQFF
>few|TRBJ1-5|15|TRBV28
CASSTGSEYNQPQHF
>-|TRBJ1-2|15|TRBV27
CASSLKETLPYGYTF
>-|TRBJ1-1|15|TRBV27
CASSSPDRQNTEAFF
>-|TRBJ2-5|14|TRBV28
CASRPGTVQETQYF
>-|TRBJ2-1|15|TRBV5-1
CASRGGGLSYNEQFF
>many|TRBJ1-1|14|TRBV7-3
CASSLSQQNTEAFF
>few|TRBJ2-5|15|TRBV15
CATSRDWAAQETQYF
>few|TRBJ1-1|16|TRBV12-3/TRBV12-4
CASSSYSVGANTEAFF
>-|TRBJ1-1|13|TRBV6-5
CASTAGGNTEAFF
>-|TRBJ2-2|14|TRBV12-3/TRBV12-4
CASSPWGGGGELFF
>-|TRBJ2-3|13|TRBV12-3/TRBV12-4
CASSSAGTDTQYF
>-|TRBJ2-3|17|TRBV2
CASSGLAGPGTLFTQYF
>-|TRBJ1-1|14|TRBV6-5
CASSRSYGDTEAFF
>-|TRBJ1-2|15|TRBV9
CASSVEGDTNYGYTF
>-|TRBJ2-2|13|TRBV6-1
CGEGVRDTGELFF
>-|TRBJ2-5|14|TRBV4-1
CASSPTSTTETQYF
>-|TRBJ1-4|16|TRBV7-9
CASRPQGTATNEKLFF
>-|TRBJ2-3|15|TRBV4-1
CASSQAQKGPDTQYF
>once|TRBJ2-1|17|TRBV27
CASSLHRGQPSYNEQFF
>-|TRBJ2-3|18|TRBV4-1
CASSSEGGASGAWDTQYF
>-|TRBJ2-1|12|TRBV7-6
CVSSLNSHEQFF
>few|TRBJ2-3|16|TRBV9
CASSPSWGQGTDTQYF
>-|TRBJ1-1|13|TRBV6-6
CASSFSAGAEAFF
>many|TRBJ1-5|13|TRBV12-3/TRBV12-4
CASSSGRSQPQHF